One sample yielded the 32 T cell receptor beta chains listed below, sequenced in a study of blood T cell repertoires in COVID-19. Profiling relied on immunoSEQ multiplex PCR, and the TCRdb table lists in-frame clones only, not all of them. Among around 100,000 clones listed, over 75% were seen once. The material sequenced was peripheral blood. All receptors come from an older woman who had recovered from COVID-19.

This chain joins TRBV11-2 and TRBJ1-2; TRBD1 might be the D (5 bases). Germline V lookup: CDR1 SGHAT, CDR2 FQNNGV. V was shortened by 1 base and J by 3 bases, with 12 bases between the two germline ends. This CDR3 has 15 residues. This CDR3 is CASSLVPGNYYGYTF. Written as DNA, the CDR3 is TGTGCCAGCAGCTTAGTCCCAGGGAATTACTATGGCTACACCTTC.

This chain connects TRBV4-3 to TRBJ1-2; a weak D match, TRBD1 (5 bases). There are 13 residues in the CDR3. Trimming removed 0 bases from V and 7 bases from J, with 9 bases in between. Germline V gives CDR1 LGHNA, CDR2 YSLEER. The CDR3 spells CASSQDLRGGYTF. The DNA of the CDR3 is TGCGCCAGCAGCCAAGATCTTAGGGGTGGCTACACCTTC.

The rearrangement links TRBV7-2 to TRBJ2-1; D is possibly TRBD2 (6 bases). Between the trimmed V and J ends, which lost 3 bases and 3 bases, there was a span of 12 bases. Germline V gene data show CDR1 as SGHTA and CDR2 as FQGNSA. The CDR3 consists of 15 residues. The CDR3 region is CASSLTSSVYNEQFF. The CDR3 bases are TGTGCCAGCAGCTTGACCTCTAGCGTCTACAATGAGCAGTTCTTC.

The chain has TRBV29-1 and TRBJ1-3, with D possibly matching TRBD1 (5 bases). Between the trimmed V and J ends, which lost 4 bases and 7 bases, there was a span of 14 bases. Germline V gene data show CDR1 as SQVTM and CDR2 as ANQGSEA. The CDR3 runs to 13 residues. The CDR3 DNA follows: TGCAGCGTTGCCCGGGGACTTGGGAACACCATATATTTT. Protein sequence: CSVARGLGNTIYF.

V is TRBV19 and J is TRBJ1-1, with TRBD1 identical over 7 bases. The CDR3 sequence is 17 residues long. Trimming removed 3 bases from V and 4 bases from J; junction bases left unmatched: 14. Germline V gene lookup returns CDR1 LNHDA and CDR2 SQIVND (reference sequence). The CDR3 here is CASSMEGNRGARTEAFF. CDR3 bases: TGTGCCAGTAGTATGGAGGGAAACAGGGGCGCGCGCACTGAAGCTTTCTTT.

The chain employs TRBV3-1 (or the pseudogene TRBV3-2) and TRBJ1-2; D is uncertain. V was shortened by 2 bases and J by 4 bases, with 11 bases between the two germline ends. The CDR3 is 14 amino acids. CDR1 is LGHDT, CDR2 YNNKEL, per germline (reference sequence). DNA of the CDR3: TGTGCCAGCAGCCAACAGGTCGCAGGCTATGGCTACACCTTC. This translates into CASSQQVAGYGYTF.

The rearrangement uses TRBV28 and TRBJ2-2; the match to TRBD2 covers 14 bases. The CDR3 is 18 amino acids. Looked up from germline, CDR1 is MDHEN and CDR2 is SYDVKM. V gave up 7 bases and J gave up 7 bases; unmatched junction bases: 14. The CDR3 DNA reads as TGTGCCAGCACCATCGTTAGGGGACTAGCGGGAGTCAGCGGGGAGCTGTTTTTT. It yields the protein CASTIVRGLAGVSGELFF.

This clone was seen a few times. The V call is TRBV6-6, the J call TRBJ1-1; the match to TRBD1 covers 7 bases. CDR1 is MNHNY, CDR2 SVGAGI, per germline (reference sequence). The ends lost 8 bases at V and 3 bases at J; junction bases unmatched: 9. The CDR3 is 14 residues long. The CDR3 is CASRNAQGDTEAFF. The CDR3 nucleotides are TGTGCCAGCCGAAATGCCCAGGGGGACACTGAAGCTTTCTTT.

The chain has TRBV19 and TRBJ2-5; TRBD1 agrees at 8 bases. CDR3 length equals 13 residues. Unmatched junction bases numbered 7, after V lost 8 bases and J lost 5 bases. Germline assignment: CDR1 LNHDA and CDR2 SQIVND (reference sequence). The chain's CDR3 is CASAAGGRETQYF. The CDR3 nucleotides are TGTGCCAGTGCCGCAGGGGGCAGGGAGACCCAGTACTTC.

This clone was observed once. The genes are TRBV20-1 and TRBJ2-5; maybe TRBD2 (6 bases). There are 13 residues in the CDR3. Trimming took off 3 bases at V and 1 base at J, with 9 bases between the two ends. Germline V gene lookup returns CDR1 DFQATT and CDR2 SNEGSKA (reference sequence). As DNA, the CDR3 is TGCAGTGCTAGTGACGGGGGCCAAGAGACCCAGTACTTC. This encodes CSASDGGQETQYF.

CDR3 DNA sequence: TGTGCCACCAGTGACCCACTGAACCCCAGCGGGCTCTCCTACAATGAGCAGTTCTTC. Its protein is CATSDPLNPSGLSYNEQFF. This rearrangement joins TRBV24-1 to TRBJ2-1; possibly TRBD2 for D (6 bases). V was cut by 4 bases and J by 0 bases, with 21 bases left in between. Germline CDR1 reads KGHDR; CDR2 reads SFDVKD. The CDR3 has 19 residues.

This clone was recorded once. The chain joins TRBV5-1 to TRBJ2-7, with TRBD2 matching 8 bases. The CDR3 has 15 amino acids. V was pared by 4 bases and J by 1 base, with 7 bases of the junction left unmatched. Germline V gene data show CDR1 as SGHRS and CDR2 as YFSETQ. The CDR3 is CASSPQAGASYEQYF. CDR3 nucleotide sequence: TGCGCCAGCAGCCCCCAAGCGGGAGCTTCCTACGAGCAGTACTTC. The variable domain in full, completed from reference TRBV5-1 and TRBJ2-7, reads KAGVTQTPRYLIKTRGQQVTLSCSPISGHRSVSWYQQTPGQGLQFLFEYFSETQRNKGNFPGRFSGRQFSNSRSEMNVSTLELGDSALYLCASSPQAGASYEQYFGPGTRLTVT.

The J gene is TRBJ1-2, the V gene TRBV6-6; D unclear. V lost 9 bases and J lost 1, with 9 bases in between. CDR3 length equals 12 residues. The germline gives CDR1 MNHNY, CDR2 SVGAGI (reference sequence). CDR3 in DNA: TGTGCCAGTCAAGGAGATAACTATGGCTACACCTTC. It codes for CASQGDNYGYTF.

The genes are TRBV7-2 and TRBJ2-3; D is unclear. V gave up 7 bases and J gave up 1 base, with 12 bases separating them. From germline, CDR1 is SGHTA and CDR2 FQGNSA. The CDR3 extends over 14 amino acids. CDR3 sequence reads: CASIPQTRTDTQYF. Written as DNA, the CDR3 is TGTGCCAGCATCCCACAAACCCGCACAGATACGCAGTATTTT.

This chain uses TRBV5-1 with TRBJ1-1, with D unresolved. Trimming took off 0 bases at V and 0 bases at J, with 9 bases between the two ends. This CDR3 has 15 residues. Per germline, CDR1 SGHRS and CDR2 YFSETQ. CDR3 residues: CASSLGGSLNTEAFF. The CDR3 DNA is TGCGCCAGCAGCTTGGGAGGGTCGCTGAACACTGAAGCTTTCTTT.

The rearrangement links TRBV7-3 to TRBJ2-1; 9 bases are shared with TRBD2. Germline V gene data show CDR1 as SGHTA and CDR2 as FQGTGA. CDR3 length: 16 amino acids. J lost 5 bases, V lost 3 bases, and 8 bases had no gene match. Written as DNA, the CDR3 is TGTGCCAGCAGCTTTGGGCGGGGGGGTGCCCACAATGAGCAGTTCTTC. Translated: CASSFGRGGAHNEQFF. The complete variable domain, with remaining parts taken from reference TRBV7-3 and TRBJ2-1, reads GAGVSQTPSNKVTEKGKYVELRCDPISGHTALYWYRQSLGQGPEFLIYFQGTGAADDSGLPNDRFFAVRPEGSVSTLKIQRTERGDSAVYLCASSFGRGGAHNEQFFGPGTRLTVL.

This sequence joins TRBV2 and TRBJ2-1; D is unresolved. The V gene lost 2 bases and the J gene lost 2 bases, with 13 bases spanning the gap. CDR1 SNHLY and CDR2 FYNNEI come from the germline V gene. This CDR3 region has 16 residues. In nucleotides, the CDR3 is TGTGCCAGCAGTGAATACAGTTGGCGAACCTACAATGAGCAGTTCTTC. Translating gives CASSEYSWRTYNEQFF.

This sequence joins TRBV9 and TRBJ2-1, with D tentatively TRBD2 (5 bases). V lost 4 bases and J 3 bases, leaving 11 bases between the germline ends. Per the germline V gene, CDR1 is SGDLS and CDR2 is YYNGEE. The CDR3 loop spans 14 amino acids. CDR3 amino acids: CASSPSGSYNEQFF. The CDR3, as DNA: TGTGCCAGCAGCCCTAGTGGGAGCTACAATGAGCAGTTCTTC.

The chain uses TRBV28 and TRBJ1-3; tentative D call: TRBD1 (5 bases). CDR1 and CDR2 from the germline V gene are MDHEN and SYDVKM. V was cut by 7 bases and J by 11 bases, with 18 bases left in between. CDR3 length: 13 amino acids. CDR3 in amino acids: CASTLEQARPIYF. DNA for the CDR3: TGTGCCAGCACTCTGGAACAGGCTAGGCCCATATATTTT.

V and J are TRBV11-2 and TRBJ2-4, with D unresolved. Germline V CDR1 and CDR2: SGHAT, FQNNGV. The CDR3 runs to 16 residues. V lost 4 bases and J lost 0, with 13 bases in between. DNA for the CDR3: TGTGCCAGCAGCTATAGAGGATCCTTAGCCAAAAACATTCAGTACTTC. Translated: CASSYRGSLAKNIQYF.

This clone appeared many times. This sequence joins TRBV19 and TRBJ2-2; the match to TRBD2 covers 11 bases. The V gene end was trimmed by 3 bases and the J gene end by 6 bases; junction bases not matched to a gene: 3. Germline V lookup: CDR1 LNHDA, CDR2 SQIVND (reference sequence). The CDR3 is 15 amino acids. The CDR3 nucleotides read TGTGCCAGTAGTATCCCACTAGCGGGAGCCGGGGAGCTGTTTTTT. This gives the protein CASSIPLAGAGELFF.

For this clone: One end of the junction varies from germline; a read error may be responsible. The V gene is TRBV4-2, the J gene TRBJ2-3, with a possible D match to TRBD2 (5 bases). Germline CDR1 LGHNA, CDR2 YNFKEQ. This CDR3 contains 14 residues. CDR3 sequence reads: CATSSSGRTDTQYF. The CDR3 DNA reads TGTGCCACCAGCTCGAGCGGACGCACAGATACGCAGTATTTT.

The rearrangement joins TRBV20-1 to TRBJ2-3; the D is unclear. Between the trimmed V and J ends, which lost 2 bases and 11 bases, there was a span of 8 bases. CDR3 length equals 10 residues. Germline CDR1 DFQATT, CDR2 SNEGSKA (reference sequence). The CDR3 DNA reads as TGCAGTGCTAGAATGGGCAAGCAGTATTTT. It specifies CSARMGKQYF.

This chain joins TRBV19 and TRBJ2-7; TRBD1 is a possible D gene (6 bases). Trimming took off 7 bases at V and 5 bases at J, with 21 bases between the two ends. There are 15 residues in the CDR3. The germline V gene has CDR1 LNHDA and CDR2 SQIVND (reference sequence). CDR3 region: CASISSSGAPNEQYF. DNA for the CDR3: TGTGCCAGTATCTCCTCATCAGGGGCCCCAAACGAGCAGTACTTC. Filled out from reference TRBV19 and TRBJ2-7, the complete variable domain reads DGGITQSPKYLFRKEGQNVTLSCEQNLNHDAMYWYRQDPGQGLRLIYYSQIVNDFQKGDIAEGYSVSREKKESFPLTVTSAQKNPTAFYLCASISSSGAPNEQYFGPGTRLTVT.

The genes are TRBV6-1 and TRBJ1-5; TRBD1 agrees at 8 bases. The CDR3 is 15 residues long. V trimming: 1 base; J trimming: 6 bases; junction bases outside the gene matches: 5. In germline, CDR1 is MNHNS, CDR2 SASEGT. DNA of the CDR3: TGTGCCAGCAGTGAAGGCAGGGGGCGGTTTCAGCCCCAGCATTTT. Translated, it gives CASSEGRGRFQPQHF.

The CDR3: CASKGGTGSYEQYF. Written as DNA, the CDR3 is TGCGCCAGCAAGGGGGGGACAGGATCCTACGAGCAGTACTTC. The chain combines TRBV5-1 with TRBJ2-7; possibly TRBD1 for D (8 bases). Trimming shortened V by 6 bases and J by 1 base, and 14 bases separated the two germline ends. The CDR3 length is 14 residues. The germline CDR1 and CDR2 sequences are SGHRS and YFSETQ.

V usage is TRBV28 and J usage is TRBJ2-5; TRBD1 matches at 9 bases. CDR3 length: 17 residues. V was clipped by 4 bases and J by 5 bases; unmatched bases: 14. Per germline, CDR1 MDHEN and CDR2 SYDVKM. CDR3: CASSSFGQGHLGETQYF. For the CDR3, the DNA is TGTGCCAGCAGTTCTTTCGGACAGGGGCATTTGGGGGAGACCCAGTACTTC.

Concerning this clone itself: The sample carries other DNA sequences with the same CDR3. The rearrangement links TRBV7-2 to TRBJ1-2; no reliable D call. This CDR3 region has 12 residues. Germline-derived CDR1 and CDR2 are SGHTA and FQGNSA. V dropped 3 bases and J dropped 2 bases, with 4 bases sitting between them. CDR3 coding DNA: TGTGCCAGCAGCTTCTCGAACTATGGCTACACCTTC. Residues: CASSFSNYGYTF.

Note on this clone: One end of the junction varies from germline; a read error may be responsible. The chain recombines TRBV11-2 with TRBJ2-7; D ambiguous. The CDR3 covers 11 residues. Germline V gene data show CDR1 as SGHAT and CDR2 as FQNNGV. The CDR3 loop reads CASSSLLQMDF. CDR3 in DNA: TGTGCCAGCAGCTCCCTTCTACAGATGGACTTC.

This clone came up a few times. The chain recombines TRBV12-3 or TRBV12-4 with TRBJ1-3; D is perhaps TRBD1 (5 bases). V gave up 3 bases and J gave up 4 bases, with 7 bases separating them. The CDR3 runs to 13 residues. This CDR3 reads CASSFRAGNTIYF. CDR3 in DNA: TGTGCCAGCAGTTTCAGGGCCGGAAACACCATATATTTT.

This chain joins TRBV19 and TRBJ1-5; no firm D call. The length of the CDR3 is 14 residues. Deletions cut 7 bases from V and 8 bases from J, with 18 bases between. The germline V gene has CDR1 LNHDA and CDR2 SQIVND (reference sequence). CDR3 in amino acids: CASTERTSGEPQHF. The DNA for the CDR3 is TGTGCCAGTACCGAGAGGACTAGCGGAGAGCCCCAGCATTTT.

The chain carries TRBV2 and TRBJ1-2; no firm D call. Trimming pared 4 bases from V and 4 bases from J, leaving 7 bases between. CDR3 size: 12 residues. Per germline, CDR1 SNHLY and CDR2 FYNNEI. The CDR3 here is CASSVAGYGYTF. For the CDR3, the DNA is TGTGCCAGCAGTGTTGCAGGCTATGGCTACACCTTC.